The 18 T cell receptor beta chains presented below share a single source sample, sequenced in a study of T-cell reconstitution after alpha-beta-depleted transplantation in children (dated by TCRdb to 2015 to 2016). The library relied on PCR. For sequencing, an Illumina HiSeq 2500 was employed. Molecular barcoding was employed in the preparation of TCR libraries, with unique molecular identifiers being used to normalize TCRbeta repertoire quantification. The public reads were reprocessed in TCRdb via fastp at Q25 and MiXCR, keeping in-frame beta chains. Each CDR3 protein gets just one entry, which takes the most common genes and DNA from the rows behind it. Counted in this sample were some 290,000 distinct CDR3 sequences; around 25% of them appeared once. The leading ten clones occupy roughly 9.8% of the sample. The meaning of the sample's treatment or condition label: allogeneic hematopoietic cell transplantation with graft depleted of TCRalphabeta T cells and CD19 B cells.

This specimen consisted of PBMCs, mostly from graft donor cells, obtained 180 days after TCRalphabeta/CD19-depleted stem cell transplant. Receptors were obtained from a male patient younger than 18 who had a stem cell transplant for acute lymphoblastic leukemia, so the T cells may come from the graft donor.

This chain links TRBV5-1 with TRBJ2-2, with a tentative D call TRBD2 (6 bases). Germline CDR1 reads SGHRS; CDR2 reads YFSETQ. V was cut by 4 bases and J by 5 bases, with 15 bases left in between. This CDR3 spans 15 amino acids. The CDR3 region has the DNA TGCGCCAGCAGCCCCTGGGGCGGGACGACCGGGGAGCTGTTTTTT. Translating gives CASSPWGGTTGELFF.

This clonotype was found a few times. The chain employs TRBV6-1 and TRBJ1-6; 7 bases map to TRBD1. The ends lost 6 bases at V and 1 base at J; junction bases unmatched: 3. Per the germline V gene, CDR1 is MNHNS and CDR2 is SASEGT. This CDR3 is 15 amino acids long. CDR3 residues: CASSRGRSYNSPLHF. In DNA form, the CDR3 reads TGTGCCAGCAGCAGGGGGAGGTCCTATAATTCACCCCTCCACTTT.

In this sample, this clonotype turned up a few times. V and J are TRBV29-1 and TRBJ1-1; no clear D. Trimming pared 4 bases from V and 2 bases from J, leaving 2 bases between. Germline V gives CDR1 SQVTM, CDR2 ANQGSEA. The CDR3 contains 10 residues. The CDR3 loop reads CSVANTEAFF. The CDR3 nucleotides read TGCAGCGTTGCCAACACTGAAGCTTTCTTT.

The chain employs TRBV10-2 and TRBJ2-7; unclear D gene. The V gene lost 6 bases and the J gene lost 2 bases, with 8 bases spanning the gap. The germline V gene has CDR1 WSHSY and CDR2 SAAADI. This CDR3 comprises 12 residues. For the CDR3, the DNA is TGCGCCAGCAGACTGGGTACCTACGAGCAGTACTTC. This gives the protein CASRLGTYEQYF.

This rearrangement joins TRBV10-3 to TRBJ2-1, with D perhaps TRBD2 (5 bases). The germline V and J ends were trimmed by 7 bases and 7 bases, with 8 bases remaining between them. The CDR3 is 11 amino acids. The germline CDR1 and CDR2 sequences are ENHRY and SYGVKD. The CDR3, as DNA: TGTGCCATCACGGAGGCGAATGAGCAGTTCTTC. It encodes CAITEANEQFF.

J is TRBJ1-6 and V is TRBV5-1, with D unresolved. Trimming took 1 base from V and 10 from J, leaving 12 bases between them. CDR3 size: 14 residues. Germline CDR1 is SGHRS and CDR2 is YFSETQ. This CDR3 reads CASSLYFKDSPLHF. CDR3 coding DNA: TGCGCCAGCAGCTTGTATTTCAAGGACTCACCCCTCCACTTT.

The J gene is TRBJ2-7, the V gene TRBV6-5, with D perhaps TRBD2 (6 bases). The CDR3 runs 13 residues. With 4 bases removed from V and 0 bases from J, the gap between germline ends came to 7 bases. Per germline, CDR1 MNHEY and CDR2 SVGAGI. Written as DNA, the CDR3 is TGTGCCAGCAGTTGGGGGGACTCCTACGAGCAGTACTTC. Its translation is CASSWGDSYEQYF.

There are a few counts of this clonotype. The chain is built from TRBV7-3 and TRBJ2-7, with D perhaps matching TRBD1 or TRBD2 (5 bases each). The germline gives CDR1 SGHTA, CDR2 FQGTGA. V was trimmed by 1 base and J by 2 bases, leaving 9 bases between them. This CDR3 region has 14 residues. The chain's CDR3 is CASSLNGDPYEQYF. CDR3 DNA sequence: TGTGCCAGCAGCTTAAATGGGGACCCCTACGAGCAGTACTTC.

Details on this clonotype: Given the absence of the conserved phenylalanine or tryptophan at the CDR3 end, a read error is likely. This rearrangement joins TRBV29-1 to TRBJ1-1, with no clear D. The CDR3 totals 12 residues. Germline V lookup: CDR1 SQVTM, CDR2 ANQGSEA. Trimming removed 1 base from V and 1 base from J, with 4 bases in between. The CDR3 DNA sequence: TGCAGCGTTGAAGGCGGGAACACTGAAGCTTTCTAT. Translated, it gives CSVEGGNTEAFY.

The chain links TRBV7-6 to TRBJ2-7; 13 nucleotides line up with TRBD2. Germline V gene data show CDR1 as SGHVS and CDR2 as FNYEAQ. With 5 bases clipped from V and 7 bases from J, the junction kept 8 bases outside the gene matches. This CDR3 is built from 15 residues. The CDR3 nucleotides read TGTGCCAGCAGCACCCGGACTAGCGGGAGTGGAGAGCAGTACTTC. Translating it yields CASSTRTSGSGEQYF.

V gene TRBV7-9 combines with J gene TRBJ2-1, with 8 bases lining up with TRBD2. CDR1 is SEHNR, CDR2 FQNEAQ, per germline (reference sequence). Trimming took 6 bases from V and 2 from J; bases not matched to a gene: 12. The CDR3 has 17 amino acids. The CDR3 sequence is CASRARLAGMAYNEQFF. CDR3 bases: TGTGCCAGCAGGGCCCGATTAGCGGGGATGGCCTACAATGAGCAGTTCTTC.

This sequence joins TRBV3-1 and TRBJ2-5, with D uncertain. This CDR3 region has 14 residues. V shed 1 base and J shed 5 bases, with 11 bases lying between them. CDR1 is LGHDT and CDR2 is YNNKEL in the germline V gene (reference sequence). The CDR3 DNA reads as TGTGCCAGCAGCCAAGGGTATAGCACGGAGACCCAGTACTTC. This encodes CASSQGYSTETQYF.

This clonotype was found a few times. The genes are TRBV6-2 or TRBV6-3 and TRBJ2-3; 8 bases line up with TRBD2. The CDR3 has 14 residues. V gave up 0 bases and J gave up 4 bases; unmatched junction bases: 0. Germline V CDR1 and CDR2: MNHEY, SVGEGT. The DNA for the CDR3 is TGTGCCAGCAGTTACTCGACTAGCGCAGATACGCAGTATTTT. It yields the protein CASSYSTSADTQYF.

V usage is TRBV4-2 and J usage is TRBJ1-1; no reliable D call. V was pared by 3 bases and J by 7 bases, with 18 bases between. Germline V CDR1 and CDR2: LGHNA, YNFKEQ. The CDR3 covers 15 residues. The CDR3 nucleotides are TGTGCCAGCAGCCAGAGTACCATCTCGGGCGGTGAAGCTTTCTTT. It is translated as CASSQSTISGGEAFF.

This sequence joins TRBV5-1 and TRBJ1-2; no reliable D call. Between the trimmed V and J ends, which lost 4 bases and 4 bases, there was a span of 14 bases. Germline V gives CDR1 SGHRS, CDR2 YFSETQ. The CDR3 extends over 14 amino acids. DNA for the CDR3: TGCGCCAGCAGCGCCGCGGGGTTCTTCTATGGCTACACCTTC. Residues: CASSAAGFFYGYTF. Using reference TRBV5-1 and TRBJ1-2 for the parts outside the CDR3, the full variable domain is KAGVTQTPRYLIKTRGQQVTLSCSPISGHRSVSWYQQTPGQGLQFLFEYFSETQRNKGNFPGRFSGRQFSNSRSEMNVSTLELGDSALYLCASSAAGFFYGYTFGSGTRLTVV.

The rearrangement joins TRBV4-1 to TRBJ1-1, with a weak D call TRBD1 (5 bases). The V gene lost 2 bases and the J gene lost 1 base, with 11 bases spanning the gap. In germline, CDR1 is MGHRA, CDR2 YSYEKL. The CDR3 spans 15 residues. CDR3 region: CASSQRDPGNTEAFF. The CDR3 DNA reads as TGCGCCAGCAGCCAAAGGGACCCGGGGAACACTGAAGCTTTCTTT.

This clonotype came up a few times. The chain has TRBV5-1 and TRBJ2-2; TRBD1 might be the D (6 bases). The CDR3 spans 14 residues. The V gene's germline CDR1 is SGHRS and CDR2 YFSETQ. V was trimmed by 5 bases and J by 2 bases, leaving 10 bases between them. The CDR3: CASRRTANTGELFF. The CDR3 DNA follows: TGCGCCAGCAGAAGGACAGCTAACACCGGGGAGCTGTTTTTT.

This rearrangement joins TRBV20-1 to TRBJ2-7; D gene unclear. Deletions cut 1 base from V and 4 bases from J, with 11 bases between. Germline assignment: CDR1 DFQATT and CDR2 SNEGSKA (reference sequence). The CDR3 has 13 amino acids. The DNA of the CDR3 is TGCAGTGCTAGAGCCCACCTGGGATACGAGCAGTACTTC. This codes for CSARAHLGYEQYF.